Below, one T cell receptor (beta chain) is given with its context. Antigen: not known. The junction departs from germline at one end; a sequencing error may be responsible. The library came from three nested PCR rounds adapted from ARM-PCR protocols. TCRdb reanalysed the multiplex PCR reads using MiXCR and keeps one entry per CDR3 protein. In the table there are almost 75,000 distinct CDR3 sequences, around 70% of which are singletons. This sample was taken from a study of tumor and adjacent non-tumor tissue in lung cancer. Across the study: There were roughly 11 adenocarcinoma, a couple of squamous cell carcinoma and 1 small cell lung cancer cases. Study findings and constraints: Tumor tissue had significantly higher TCR diversity than normal lung. Shorter survival was associated with higher TCR diversity in tumors.

The germline CDR1 and CDR2 sequences are SGHAT and FQNNGV. The CDR3 sequence is 16 residues long. No cell sorting was done before RNA was extracted from the tissue. Distant lung tissue was collected more than 3 cm away from the tumor edge. The sequenced material came from distant non-tumor lung tissue. This sequence was found in a woman in her 50s with non-small cell lung cancer. The rearrangement joins TRBV11-2 to TRBJ2-1; 9 bases map to TRBD2. CDR3 DNA sequence: TGTGCCAGCAGTCGGATGATAGTAGCGGGGGACAATGGGCAGTTCTTC. Its protein product is CASSRMIVAGDNGQFF.